The rows below give T cell receptor beta chains drawn from one sample of a study of shared clonotypes between healthy human individuals. Assay used: immunoSEQ multiplex PCR; TCRdb lists only in-frame clones, some missing. The sample records around 2,000,000 clones, roughly 95% being singletons. The specimen was naive CD4+ T cells sorted from blood. These TCRs come from a man aged 18 to 30 in good health. CDR3s include the opening cysteine and the closing phenylalanine or tryptophan. Fields, in order: J gene, clone size, CDR3 length, D gene, V gene, CDR3 protein, CDR3 DNA. D genes are given only for firm matches. Clone sizes are given selectively: once, few, many, or a class where the clone is expanded.

>TRBJ1-1|-|15|TRBD1|TRBV10-3
CAISESGTANTEAFF
TGTGCCATCAGTGAGTCGGGGACAGCGAACACTGAAGCTTTCTTT
>TRBJ1-4|-|15|-|TRBV9
CASSVWGTTNEKLFF
TGTGCCAGCAGCGTTTGGGGCACAACTAATGAAAAACTGTTTTTT
>TRBJ2-3|-|16|-|TRBV11-2
CASSLGVAVSTDTQYF
TGTGCCAGCAGCTTAGGGGTGGCGGTTAGCACAGATACGCAGTATTTT
>TRBJ1-2|-|15|-|TRBV29-1
CSVQLVGGTLSGYTF
TGCAGCGTTCAACTGGTCGGAGGGACTTTATCTGGCTACACCTTC
>TRBJ2-1|-|15|TRBD2|TRBV7-2
CASSLAASGYNEQFF
TGTGCCAGCAGCTTAGCGGCTAGCGGATACAATGAGCAGTTCTTC
>TRBJ2-1|-|15|TRBD2|TRBV5-1
CASSLTGGPKHEQFF
TGCGCCAGCAGCTTAACGGGAGGGCCTAAGCATGAGCAGTTCTTC
>TRBJ2-2|-|17|-|TRBV28
CASSLVSFPSDTGELFF
TGTGCCAGCAGTTTGGTGAGCTTCCCCAGTGACACCGGGGAGCTGTTTTTT
>TRBJ2-7|-|15|TRBD2|TRBV5-1
CASSSGLAGFYEQYF
TGCGCCAGCAGCTCGGGACTAGCGGGCTTCTACGAGCAGTACTTC
>TRBJ2-7|few|12|-|TRBV5-1
CASSLGNYEQYF
TGCGCCAGCAGCTTGGGGAACTACGAGCAGTACTTC
>TRBJ2-1|-|16|TRBD2|TRBV5-6
CASSLESGSVYNEQFF
TGTGCCAGCAGCTTGGAGAGCGGGAGTGTCTACAATGAGCAGTTCTTC
>TRBJ2-2|-|18|-|TRBV6-4
CASSSLGTPGRGTGELFF
TGTGCCAGCAGTTCCCTAGGGACCCCAGGAAGGGGCACCGGGGAGCTGTTTTTT
>TRBJ2-1|-|16|TRBD2|TRBV11-2
CASSMGLAGAGNEQFF
TGTGCCAGCAGCATGGGACTAGCGGGAGCGGGGAATGAGCAGTTCTTC
>TRBJ2-7|-|12|-|TRBV5-1
CASSLSGVEQYF
TGCGCCAGCAGCTTGTCTGGGGTCGAGCAGTACTTC
>TRBJ2-1|-|13|-|TRBV7-8
CASSLARFNEQFF
TGTGCCAGCAGCTTAGCCCGGTTCAATGAGCAGTTCTTC
>TRBJ1-1|-|13|TRBD1|TRBV5-1
CASSLGTDTEAFF
TGCGCCAGCAGCTTAGGGACAGACACTGAAGCTTTCTTT
>TRBJ2-7|-|12|-|TRBV29-1
CSVCPSPGEQYF
TGCAGCGTTTGCCCTTCCCCAGGGGAGCAGTACTTC
>TRBJ2-1|-|12|-|TRBV5-4
CASSLVGVEQFF
TGTGCCAGCAGCTTGGTAGGGGTTGAGCAGTTCTTC
>TRBJ2-7|-|14|-|TRBV4-1
CASSQDSARYEQYF
TGCGCCAGCAGCCAAGATTCAGCTCGCTACGAGCAGTACTTC
>TRBJ2-3|-|13|TRBD2|TRBV7-7
CASSPTREGTQYF
TGTGCTAGCAGCCCTACGAGGGAGGGTACGCAGTATTTT
>TRBJ1-5|-|14|-|TRBV6-1
CASSAPWEDQPQHF
TGTGCCAGCAGTGCCCCGTGGGAAGATCAGCCCCAGCATTTT
>TRBJ1-2|-|11|-|TRBV30
CAWRDKYGYTF
TGTGCCTGGAGGGACAAATACGGCTACACCTTC
>TRBJ1-6|-|17|TRBD1|TRBV23-1
CASSLEQGSSYNSPLHF
TGCGCCAGCAGTCTGGAACAGGGGAGCTCCTATAATTCACCCCTCCACTTT
>TRBJ2-3|once|14|TRBD1|TRBV19
CASGTGPPGDTQYF
TGTGCCAGTGGGACAGGGCCCCCAGGAGATACGCAGTATTTT
>TRBJ1-2|-|12|-|TRBV6-6
CASSTQGYGYTF
TGTGCCAGCAGTACGCAGGGGTATGGCTACACCTTC
>TRBJ1-2|-|15|-|TRBV30
CAWMTGTQSLYGYTF
TGTGCCTGGATGACGGGGACACAGAGCCTCTATGGCTACACCTTC
>TRBJ2-7|-|13|-|TRBV7-2
CASSLIGGHEQYF
TGTGCCAGCAGCTTAATCGGGGGCCACGAGCAGTACTTC
>TRBJ1-1|few|13|TRBD1|TRBV4-1
CASSSGTGAEAFF
TGCGCCAGCAGTTCCGGGACAGGGGCTGAAGCTTTCTTT
>TRBJ1-5|-|14|TRBD1|TRBV7-9
CASSLETGNQPQHF
TGTGCCAGCAGCTTAGAGACAGGGAATCAGCCCCAGCATTTT
>TRBJ2-3|-|13|-|TRBV6-5
CASSRTPPDTQYF
TGTGCCAGCAGTCGGACGCCCCCAGATACGCAGTATTTT
>TRBJ2-3|-|16|TRBD2|TRBV7-6
CASSLAFSGGQDTQYF
TGTGCCAGCAGCTTAGCTTTTAGCGGGGGGCAAGATACGCAGTATTTT
>TRBJ2-3|-|17|TRBD2|TRBV9
CASSAPVWGGKTDTQYF
TGTGCCAGCAGCGCACCGGTGTGGGGGGGAAAGACAGATACGCAGTATTTT
>TRBJ2-3|-|13|-|TRBV29-1
CSVVLLGADTQYF
TGCAGCGTTGTATTACTGGGGGCGGATACGCAGTATTTT
>TRBJ2-5|-|15|TRBD2|TRBV7-2
CASSLGSGGLETQYF
TGTGCCAGCAGCTTGGGTAGCGGGGGCTTAGAGACCCAGTACTTC
>TRBJ2-1|-|15|TRBD2|TRBV18
CASSLTSGSYNEQFF
TGTGCCAGCTCGCTTACTAGCGGGAGTTACAATGAGCAGTTCTTC
>TRBJ2-2|-|14|-|TRBV5-1
CASSLNPNTGELFF
TGCGCCAGCAGCTTGAACCCTAACACCGGGGAGCTGTTTTTT
>TRBJ2-3|-|15|-|TRBV9
CASSPRQLGTDTQYF
TGTGCCAGCAGCCCTCGCCAATTAGGGACAGATACGCAGTATTTT
>TRBJ1-2|-|14|-|TRBV28
CASTLLDRNYGYTF
TGTGCCAGCACCTTACTCGACCGAAACTATGGCTACACCTTC
>TRBJ2-7|-|15|-|TRBV6-5
CASSFPGTLSDEQYF
TGTGCCAGCAGTTTCCCCGGGACTCTCAGCGACGAGCAGTACTTC
>TRBJ1-2|-|16|-|TRBV28
CASKTRYRGVGSGYTF
TGTGCCAGCAAGACGAGATACAGAGGGGTAGGTTCTGGCTACACCTTC
>TRBJ2-7|-|15|TRBD2|TRBV13
CASSSGLAVTYEQYF
TGTGCCAGCAGCTCCGGACTAGCGGTGACCTACGAGCAGTACTTC
>TRBJ2-7|-|15|-|TRBV6-5
CASSYKERVPYEQYF
TGTGCCAGCAGTTACAAGGAAAGGGTTCCCTACGAGCAGTACTTC
>TRBJ2-7|-|12|-|TRBV14
CASSSPAGEQYF
TGTGCCAGCAGCTCACCGGCGGGCGAGCAGTACTTC